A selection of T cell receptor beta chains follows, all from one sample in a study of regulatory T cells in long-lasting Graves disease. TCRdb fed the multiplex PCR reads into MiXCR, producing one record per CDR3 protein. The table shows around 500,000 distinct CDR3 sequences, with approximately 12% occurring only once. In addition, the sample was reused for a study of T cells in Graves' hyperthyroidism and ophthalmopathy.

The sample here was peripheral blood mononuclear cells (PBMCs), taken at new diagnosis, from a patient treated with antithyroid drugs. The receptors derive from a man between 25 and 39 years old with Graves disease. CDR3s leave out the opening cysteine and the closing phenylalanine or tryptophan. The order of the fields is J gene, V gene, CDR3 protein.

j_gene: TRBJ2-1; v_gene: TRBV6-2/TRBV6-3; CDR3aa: ASTIGNNEQF
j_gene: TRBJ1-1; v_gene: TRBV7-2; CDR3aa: ASSSRLTGGSTEAF
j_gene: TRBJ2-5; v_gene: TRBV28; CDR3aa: ASAKGVEETQY
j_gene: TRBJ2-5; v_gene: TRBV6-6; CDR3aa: ASSYSMAAVETQY
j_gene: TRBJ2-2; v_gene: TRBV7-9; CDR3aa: ASSRPGTSGSSGELF
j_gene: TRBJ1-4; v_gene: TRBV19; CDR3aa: ASSVGMEEKLF
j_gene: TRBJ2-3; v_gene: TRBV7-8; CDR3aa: ASQQLRFIQRNLPDTQY
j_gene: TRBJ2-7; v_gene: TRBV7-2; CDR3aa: ASSLAGTSLGEQY
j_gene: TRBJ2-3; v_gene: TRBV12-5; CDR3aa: ASGLDDGITDTQY
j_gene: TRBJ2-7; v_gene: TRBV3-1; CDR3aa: ASSSRQGPYEQY
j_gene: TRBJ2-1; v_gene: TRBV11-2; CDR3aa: ASNPTSERTQF
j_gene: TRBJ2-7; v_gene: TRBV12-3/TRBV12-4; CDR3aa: ASRTAGAGTYEQY
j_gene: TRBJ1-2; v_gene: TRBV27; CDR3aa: ASSLSSGTGVYGYT
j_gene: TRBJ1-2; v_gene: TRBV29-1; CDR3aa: SVGTGVSGGYT
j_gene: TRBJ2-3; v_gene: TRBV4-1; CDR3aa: ASKIILGGVTDTQY
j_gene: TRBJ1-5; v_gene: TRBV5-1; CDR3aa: ASSLGMGNQPQH
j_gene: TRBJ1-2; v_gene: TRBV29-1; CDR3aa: SAWFLGSYYYGYT
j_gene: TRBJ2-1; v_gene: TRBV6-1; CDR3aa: ASSTRQGLYNEQF
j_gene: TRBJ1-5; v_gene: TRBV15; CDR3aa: ATSREEGYQPQH
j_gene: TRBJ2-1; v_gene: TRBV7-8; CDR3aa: ASSPPGLPVEQF
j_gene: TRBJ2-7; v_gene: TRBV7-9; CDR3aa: ASSLVGAAYEQY
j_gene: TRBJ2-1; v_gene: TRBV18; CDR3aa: ASSPLVSLAGDNEQF
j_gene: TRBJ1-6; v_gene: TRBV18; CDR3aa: ASSPREYNSPLH
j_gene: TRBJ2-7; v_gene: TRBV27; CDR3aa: ASSSEKAGAYEQY
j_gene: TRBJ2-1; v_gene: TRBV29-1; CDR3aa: SVGPIIYNEQF
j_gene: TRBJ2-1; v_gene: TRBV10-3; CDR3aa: AISEWTGGNEQF
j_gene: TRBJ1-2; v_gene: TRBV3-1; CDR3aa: ASSLHGGAQGGYT
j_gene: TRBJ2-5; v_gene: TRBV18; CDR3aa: ASSPPASGQETQY
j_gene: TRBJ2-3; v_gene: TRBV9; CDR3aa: ASSVGGGLDTQY
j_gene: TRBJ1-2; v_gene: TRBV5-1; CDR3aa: ASSPGTGGNSP
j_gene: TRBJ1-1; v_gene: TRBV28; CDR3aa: ASSLGGRGDTEAF
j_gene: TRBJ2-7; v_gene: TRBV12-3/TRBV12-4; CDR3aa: ASTLGGGGYEQY
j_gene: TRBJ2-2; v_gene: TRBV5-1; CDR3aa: ASSAGGTSGSDDGELF
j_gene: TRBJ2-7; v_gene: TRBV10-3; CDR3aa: AISASQGGPAYEQY
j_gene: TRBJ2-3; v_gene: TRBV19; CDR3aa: ASSPPASGRRDTQY
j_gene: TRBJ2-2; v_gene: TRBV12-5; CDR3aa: ASGLGDRGVTGELF
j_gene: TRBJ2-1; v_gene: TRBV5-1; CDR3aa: ASSSLATNPNEQF